This T cell receptor (beta chain) appears in the sequencing data of a study of cytomegalovirus exposure and HLA in healthy donors. Looking at the study overall: There were 85 million or so unique TCRs (from HLA-typed donors) in an early data release. Broader study findings: Later analysis reportedly placed an Asian-associated ancestry cluster below the roughly 680-donor mean in N-insertions. Excluded: some indistinguishable V segments such as TRBV6-2 and TRBV6-3.

About this clone itself: Its cognate antigen is unknown.

A multiplex PCR was run with 60 Vbeta primers and 13 Jbeta primers. TCRdb's table, derived via immunoSEQ multiplex PCR, lists solely in-frame clones and lacks some. The sample shows about 140,000 clones, 76% of them seen only once. At collection, donors were nominally healthy, but unrecorded immune exposures were probable. There are 18 residues in the CDR3. The V end was cut by 5 bases, the J end by 4 bases, with 23 bases between. Per germline, CDR1 SGHTA and CDR2 FQGTGA. This sequence originates from a female donor in good health and CMV-seropositive. Sequenced input: PBMCs. The V and J genes are TRBV7-3 and TRBJ2-2; no clear D. The CDR3 nucleotides read TGTGCCAGCAGCCCCAATACAGCAGAGACCCTTTTCACCGGGGAGCTGTTTTTT. Translation gives CASSPNTAETLFTGELFF.